The source of this TCR beta chain is a study of vaccination effects on CD4 cells after COVID-19. Across the whole study: With approximately 9.8 ug/ml peptides and roughly 9.3 IU/ml IL-2, approximately 2.1 million PBMC per well were cultured.

Deletions cut 2 bases from V and 6 bases from J, with 18 bases between. This CDR3 contains 16 residues. The germline CDR1 and CDR2 sequences are MNHEY and SVGAGI. A note on this clone: Its antigen is not identified.

This table comes from immunoSEQ multiplex PCR, and its TCRdb copy is limited to in-frame clones, with some not included. There are tens of thousands of clones in the sample; less than 85% occur only once, and 3% to 4.5% lies in the top ten. The culture ran for roughly 10 days before CD4+ T cells were isolated. The infection with SARS-CoV-2 (confirmed by PCR) occurred in this person between March and December 2020. Two-dose BNT162b2 or mRNA-1273 vaccination was given to participants. The chain links TRBV6-5 to TRBJ2-3; D is tentatively TRBD1 or TRBD2 (7 bases each). The sequencing here drew on CD4+ T cells from PBMCs cultured without peptide, taken after COVID-19 vaccination. This sequence originates from a human donor who had a prior SARS-CoV-2 infection. This chain's CDR3 is CASSYRAGQGGDTQYF. The CDR3 DNA follows: TGTGCCAGCAGTTACCGCGCGGGGCAGGGGGGGGATACGCAGTATTTT.